These 22 T cell receptor beta chains came from one sample sequenced in a study of T cells in Graves' hyperthyroidism and ophthalmopathy (dated by TCRdb to about 2019). The library was prepared using multiplex PCR. Sequencing was carried out with an Illumina HiSeq 2000. Amplification of TCR beta CDR3 regions was carried out from RNA transcripts. For the first round of RT-PCR on the TCR CDR3, the HTBI primer set was used together with the Qiagen OneStep RT-PCR kit. The public reads were reprocessed in TCRdb via fastp at Q25 and MiXCR, keeping in-frame beta chains. Rows merge per CDR3 protein into single entries with the most common DNA and genes. Recorded for this sample are 500,000 to 650,000 distinct CDR3 sequences; roughly 14% of them occurred a single time. Of the sample, approximately 13% is held by the ten largest clones. Sequenced sample: blood. The receptors shown here come from a woman aged 50 to 60 with Graves' ophthalmopathy.

This clonotype was counted many times. The chain carries TRBV10-3 and TRBJ2-1; 10 positions agree with TRBD1. The ends lost 0 bases at V and 5 bases at J; junction bases unmatched: 7. This CDR3 has 17 residues. The germline gives CDR1 ENHRY, CDR2 SYGVKD. CDR3 in DNA: TGTGCCATCAGTGAGTCAGGGACAGGGGAGGGCCACAATGAGCAGTTCTTC. It specifies CAISESGTGEGHNEQFF.

In this sample, this clonotype turned up a few times. This chain's CDR3 is CASSSSFPGWAETQYF. The DNA for the CDR3 is TGTGCCAGCAGCTCCTCATTTCCAGGGTGGGCAGAGACCCAGTACTTC. V usage is TRBV7-2 and J usage is TRBJ2-5, with a weak D call TRBD1 (5 bases). Deletions cut 4 bases from V and 4 bases from J, with 19 bases between. From germline, CDR1 is SGHTA and CDR2 FQGNSA. The CDR3 is 16 residues long.

This clonotype was found many times. This rearrangement joins TRBV7-2 to TRBJ1-4; D gene ambiguous. Trimming stripped 2 bases from V and 4 bases from J, with 14 bases between. The CDR3 covers 16 residues. Per the germline V gene, CDR1 is SGHTA and CDR2 is FQGNSA. The CDR3 DNA reads as TGTGCCAGCAGCTTAACCGTAGGGTTAATTAATGAAAAACTGTTTTTT. Translation gives CASSLTVGLINEKLFF.

There are many counts of this clonotype. This chain joins TRBV30 and TRBJ2-3; 13 nucleotides agree with TRBD2. Trimming removed 3 bases from V and 4 bases from J; junction bases left unmatched: 1. Germline lookup yields CDR1 GTSNPN and CDR2 SVGIG (reference sequence). The CDR3 has 14 residues. CDR3 sequence (DNA): TGTGCCTGGAGACTAGCGGGAGGGTCAGATACGCAGTATTTT. Its translation: CAWRLAGGSDTQYF.

J is TRBJ2-7 and V is TRBV4-2, with D possibly TRBD1 on 6 matching bases. The germline CDR1 and CDR2 sequences are LGHNA and YNFKEQ. The ends were cut back, 4 bases at V and 2 bases at J, with 18 bases in the middle. The CDR3 runs 16 residues. DNA for the CDR3: TGTGCCAGCAGCCGGAAATCAGGGGAGCAGGCCTACGAGCAGTACTTC. Translation gives CASSRKSGEQAYEQYF.

In this sample, this clonotype turned up many times. J is TRBJ2-1 and V is TRBV11-2; possibly TRBD1 for D (6 bases). CDR1 is SGHAT and CDR2 is FQNNGV in the germline V gene. V lost 1 base to trimming and J lost 11 bases, with 15 bases between them. The CDR3 consists of 14 residues. CDR3 loop: CASSLASPGHQQFF. DNA for the CDR3: TGTGCCAGCAGCTTAGCCTCCCCGGGACACCAGCAGTTCTTC.

The chain links TRBV4-1 to TRBJ2-1; D possibly corresponds to TRBD2 (5 bases). Germline V CDR1 and CDR2: MGHRA, YSYEKL. This CDR3 has 14 amino acids. Between the trimmed V and J ends, which lost 1 base and 6 bases, there was a span of 10 bases. The CDR3 loop is CASSQADLANEQFF. The CDR3 DNA follows: TGCGCCAGCAGCCAAGCGGATCTAGCCAATGAGCAGTTCTTC.

This clonotype was picked up a small number of times. This chain connects TRBV15 to TRBJ2-1; maybe TRBD2 (6 bases). This CDR3 has 16 amino acids. Germline-derived CDR1 and CDR2 are LNHNV and YYDKDF (reference sequence). V was shortened by 0 bases and J by 2 bases, with 11 bases between the two germline ends. The DNA of the CDR3 is TGTGCCACCAGCAGAGATTATGGAGGGACCTACAATGAGCAGTTCTTC. Amino acid sequence: CATSRDYGGTYNEQFF.

This clonotype was recorded many times. The CDR3: CASMTSVGYNEQFF. DNA for the CDR3: TGTGCCAGTATGACTAGTGTCGGGTACAATGAGCAGTTCTTC. The genes are TRBV2 and TRBJ2-1, with D possibly being TRBD2 (6 bases). Germline CDR1 is SNHLY and CDR2 is FYNNEI. This CDR3 region has 14 residues. V was clipped by 9 bases and J by 4 bases, with 16 bases between them.

CDR3 in DNA: TGTGCCAGCAGCTCGGAGACGCCTGGAAAGACCCAGTACTTC. Translation: CASSSETPGKTQYF. The rearrangement uses TRBV5-6 and TRBJ2-5; D call uncertain. V was cut by 3 bases and J by 6 bases, with 15 bases left in between. The CDR3 spans 14 residues. In germline, CDR1 is SGHDT, CDR2 YYEEEE.

This clonotype has just a few counts. The chain uses TRBV18 and TRBJ2-7, with no clear D. Per the germline V gene, CDR1 is KGHSH and CDR2 is LQKENI. Trimming removed 4 bases at V and 0 bases at J, with 10 bases between. The CDR3 sequence is 14 residues long. Written as DNA, the CDR3 is TGTGCCAGCTCACGAATCGAACTCTCCTACGAGCAGTACTTC. It specifies CASSRIELSYEQYF.

This clonotype turned up a few times. The chain joins TRBV7-2 to TRBJ2-7, with a tentative D call TRBD1 (6 bases). Germline V gives CDR1 SGHTA, CDR2 FQGNSA. The V and J ends lost 7 bases and 3 bases respectively, with 13 bases between them. CDR3 size: 13 residues. The CDR3 DNA is TGTGCCAGCACCTGGGACACTTTCTACGAGCAGTACTTC. Protein: CASTWDTFYEQYF.

The sample holds many counts of this clonotype. The V gene is TRBV11-1, the J gene TRBJ2-5, with TRBD1 matching over 9 bases. CDR1 and CDR2 (germline): SGHAT, FQDESV (reference sequence). V shed 5 bases, J shed 3 bases, and the junction held 4 bases outside the gene matches. This CDR3 region has 14 residues. CDR3 coding DNA: TGTGCCAGCAGCCCAAGGACAGGGGAAGAGACCCAGTACTTC. It translates to CASSPRTGEETQYF. The whole variable domain, remainder taken from reference TRBV11-1 and TRBJ2-5, is EAEVAQSPRYKITEKSQAVAFWCDPISGHATLYWYRQILGQGPELLVQFQDESVVDDSQLPKDRFSAERLKGVDSTLKIQPAELGDSAMYLCASSPRTGEETQYFGPGTRLLVL.

Ten or more counts support this clonotype. The chain joins TRBV30 to TRBJ1-5, with D perhaps matching TRBD1 (6 bases). Trimming left V 4 bases short and J 4 bases short, with 17 bases between. The CDR3 length is 15 residues. Germline V gives CDR1 GTSNPN, CDR2 SVGIG (reference sequence). CDR3 loop: CAWKSRGRGNQPQHF. The CDR3 nucleotides are TGTGCCTGGAAATCGCGGGGGCGAGGTAATCAGCCCCAGCATTTT.

This clonotype was detected ten times or more. The V gene is TRBV12-3 or TRBV12-4, the J gene TRBJ1-5, with TRBD1 matching 9 bases. The CDR3 runs to 14 residues. Germline trimming cut 7 bases from V and 5 bases from J; bases unmatched to any gene: 6. The CDR3 is CASKRTGEDQPQHF. CDR3 in DNA: TGTGCCAGCAAAAGGACAGGGGAGGATCAGCCCCAGCATTTT.

This clonotype was picked up a small number of times. The chain combines TRBV15 with TRBJ2-2; D may be TRBD2 (6 bases). In germline, CDR1 is LNHNV, CDR2 YYDKDF (reference sequence). V gave up 5 bases and J gave up 4 bases, with 14 bases separating them. The CDR3 is 15 residues long. CDR3 sequence (DNA): TGTGCCACCAGCTCCGGGCGGGATAGCACCGGGGAGCTGTTTTTT. Protein sequence: CATSSGRDSTGELFF.

The table lists this clonotype with many counts. The gene calls are TRBV20-1 and TRBJ2-5, with unresolved D. In germline, CDR1 is DFQATT, CDR2 SNEGSKA (reference sequence). This CDR3 contains 14 residues. Trimming left V 0 bases short and J 1 base short, with 9 bases between. CDR3 coding DNA: TGCAGTGCTAGAGATGGGCCGTCCCAAGAGACCCAGTACTTC. Protein sequence: CSARDGPSQETQYF.

The rearrangement uses TRBV11-3 and TRBJ2-7; 7 nucleotides line up with TRBD2. The J segment lost 0 bases and the V segment lost 4 bases, leaving 9 bases of the junction unmatched. Germline V gene data show CDR1 as SGHNT and CDR2 as YENEEA. The CDR3 runs 16 residues. The DNA for the CDR3 is TGTGCCAGCAGCTGGGGGAGCGGCGGGAGCTCCTACGAGCAGTACTTC. Translation: CASSWGSGGSSYEQYF.

This clonotype was picked up many times. The chain uses TRBV12-3 or TRBV12-4 and TRBJ2-5, with TRBD1 as a possible D gene (5 bases). Deletions cut 7 bases from V and 5 bases from J, with 11 bases between. This CDR3 spans 12 amino acids. Here the CDR3 DNA reads TGTGCCAGCACTCGGACACGTGAGACCCAGTACTTC. Its protein product is CASTRTRETQYF.

The V call is TRBV6-2 or TRBV6-3, the J call TRBJ1-4; no clear D gene. Trimming took off 6 bases at V and 8 bases at J, with 19 bases between the two ends. Per the germline V gene, CDR1 is MNHEY and CDR2 is SVGEGT. The CDR3 has 15 residues. CDR3 bases: TGTGCCAGCAGACCCCTTCCCGGAGAGGAAGAAAAACTGTTTTTT. As protein: CASRPLPGEEEKLFF.

This clonotype was counted at least ten times. The rearrangement joins TRBV2 to TRBJ2-2; D possibly matches TRBD1 or TRBD2 (5 bases each). Per the germline V gene, CDR1 is SNHLY and CDR2 is FYNNEI. Trimming removed 1 base from V and 5 bases from J, with 14 bases in between. This CDR3 region has 16 residues. The CDR3 sequence: CASSEGSRDETGELFF. The CDR3 DNA is TGTGCCAGCAGTGAAGGGAGCAGGGACGAGACCGGGGAGCTGTTTTTT.

This clonotype came up many times. The rearrangement links TRBV14 to TRBJ2-1; TRBD1 or TRBD2 may be the D gene (6 bases each). CDR3 length: 15 amino acids. Trimming removed 5 bases from V and 3 bases from J, with 14 bases in between. CDR1 and CDR2 (germline): SGHDN, FVKESK. CDR3 bases: TGTGCCAGCAGCTCTAGTAGGGGGGTCTACAATGAGCAGTTCTTC. It encodes CASSSSRGVYNEQFF.